Presented here are 26 T cell receptor beta chains from one specimen sequenced in a study of blood T cell repertoires in COVID-19. TCRdb keeps only in-frame clones here, not all; method: immunoSEQ multiplex PCR. The sample carries some 700,000 clones, approximately 90% recorded once. The sample consisted of peripheral blood. Every receptor here comes from a woman younger than 30 with acute or convalescent COVID-19.

The gene calls are TRBV6-1 and TRBJ1-2, with D perhaps matching TRBD1 (6 bases). The V and J ends lost 1 base and 7 bases respectively, with 16 bases between them. The CDR3 extends over 15 amino acids. CDR1 is MNHNS, CDR2 SASEGT, per germline. The CDR3 DNA reads TGTGCCAGCAGTGAAGAAATATACAGGGAAGGTGGCTACACCTTC. Translation gives CASSEEIYREGGYTF.

This clone was counted only a few times. This rearrangement joins TRBV19 to TRBJ2-2; 7 bases are shared with TRBD1. V shed 8 bases and J 3 bases; nucleotides not matched to a gene: 9. This CDR3 comprises 15 residues. The V gene's germline CDR1 is LNHDA and CDR2 SQIVND (reference sequence). The CDR3 region is CASVEGGRDTGELFF. DNA for the CDR3: TGTGCCAGTGTTGAAGGGGGCAGGGACACCGGGGAGCTGTTTTTT.

This chain connects TRBV24-1 to TRBJ2-2, with D tentatively TRBD2 (5 bases). The V end was cut by 1 base, the J end by 4 bases, with 6 bases between. The CDR3 loop spans 14 amino acids. The germline CDR1 and CDR2 sequences are KGHDR and SFDVKD. CDR3 DNA: TGTGCCACCAGTGATTTAGAGGGCACCGGGGAGCTGTTTTTT. This gives the protein CATSDLEGTGELFF.

This clone is a singleton in its sample. The V gene is TRBV6-5, the J gene TRBJ1-5; D is unresolved. CDR1 is MNHEY and CDR2 is SVGAGI in the germline V gene. Trimming removed 5 bases at V and 10 bases at J, with 12 bases between. The CDR3 is 12 residues long. This chain's CDR3 is CASSTRGGPQHF. CDR3 in DNA: TGTGCCAGCAGTACCCGAGGAGGACCCCAGCATTTT.

The chain recombines TRBV2 with TRBJ1-1; D gene uncertain. V was pared by 3 bases and J by 4 bases, with 15 bases between. CDR3 size: 15 residues. Germline-derived CDR1 and CDR2 are SNHLY and FYNNEI. CDR3 sequence reads: CASSDAVWRPTEAFF. DNA of the CDR3: TGTGCCAGCAGTGACGCCGTTTGGCGGCCCACTGAAGCTTTCTTT.

This chain joins TRBV29-1 and TRBJ1-2; TRBD1 matches 10 bases. From germline, CDR1 is SQVTM and CDR2 ANQGSEA. Trimming at V came to 7 bases and at J to 8 bases, leaving 10 bases not matched to a gene. This CDR3 spans 13 amino acids. CDR3 sequence reads: CSELRTGGEGYTF. Written as DNA, the CDR3 is TGCAGCGAACTCCGGACAGGGGGAGAGGGCTACACCTTC.

The chain recombines TRBV30 with TRBJ1-5, with TRBD1 matching 8 bases. The germline V gene has CDR1 GTSNPN and CDR2 SVGIG (reference sequence). This CDR3 is built from 16 residues. The V and J ends lost 2 bases and 0 bases, in that order; junction bases with no gene match: 6. CDR3: CAWSPFGQGSNQPQHF. CDR3 coding DNA: TGTGCCTGGAGTCCATTTGGACAGGGTAGCAATCAGCCCCAGCATTTT.

This chain connects TRBV13 to TRBJ1-2; no reliable D call. CDR3 size: 13 residues. CDR1 is PRHDT and CDR2 is FYEKMQ in the germline V gene (reference sequence). V was pared by 5 bases and J by 6 bases, with 13 bases between. The CDR3 loop reads CASSPGRGNGYTF. As DNA, the CDR3 is TGTGCCAGCAGCCCCGGGAGAGGGAATGGCTACACCTTC. Full variable domain (rest looked up from reference TRBV13 and TRBJ1-2): AAGVIQSPRHLIKEKRETATLKCYPIPRHDTVYWYQQGPGQDPQFLISFYEKMQSDKGSIPDRFSAQQFSDYHSELNMSSLELGDSALYFCASSPGRGNGYTFGSGTRLTVV.

The V and J genes are TRBV3-1 (or the pseudogene TRBV3-2) and TRBJ2-3; 10 bases fit TRBD1. CDR1 is LGHDT, CDR2 YNNKEL, per germline (reference sequence). Trimming at V came to 4 bases and at J to 4 bases, leaving 8 bases not matched to a gene. This CDR3 is 16 amino acids long. The CDR3 loop reads CASSLTGTGAPDTQYF. Here the CDR3 DNA reads TGTGCCAGCAGCCTCACCGGGACAGGGGCCCCAGATACGCAGTATTTT.

The chain joins TRBV4-1 to TRBJ1-1, with D possibly being TRBD1 (5 bases). CDR1 is MGHRA, CDR2 YSYEKL, per germline. V was pared by 1 base and J by 4 bases, with 7 bases between. The CDR3 length is 13 residues. The CDR3 DNA reads as TGCGCCAGCAGCCAAGGACAGTTCACTGAAGCTTTCTTT. This encodes CASSQGQFTEAFF.

The chain joins TRBV5-1 to TRBJ2-3; D unresolved. Trimming removed 1 base from V and 0 bases from J, with 9 bases in between. The CDR3 covers 15 residues. Germline assignment: CDR1 SGHRS and CDR2 YFSETQ. The CDR3 nucleotides are TGCGCCAGCAGCTTGAGTACACCAAGCACAGATACGCAGTATTTT. Amino acids: CASSLSTPSTDTQYF.

The chain couples TRBV19 to TRBJ1-2; TRBD1 aligns across 8 bases. The CDR3 is 16 amino acids. V lost 1 base to trimming and J lost 6 bases; unmatched junction nucleotides: 10. CDR1 and CDR2 (germline): LNHDA, SQIVND (reference sequence). The CDR3 nucleotides are TGTGCCAGTAGTATAGCAGGGGACAGGATCCGAGATGGCTACACCTTC. It encodes CASSIAGDRIRDGYTF. The variable domain in full, with the rest retrieved from reference TRBV19 and TRBJ1-2, is DGGITQSPKYLFRKEGQNVTLSCEQNLNHDAMYWYRQDPGQGLRLIYYSQIVNDFQKGDIAEGYSVSREKKESFPLTVTSAQKNPTAFYLCASSIAGDRIRDGYTFGSGTRLTVV.

The chain carries TRBV27 and TRBJ2-1; D call uncertain. The CDR3 loop spans 18 amino acids. Germline CDR1 is MNHEY and CDR2 is SMNVEV (reference sequence). V lost 0 bases to trimming and J lost 5 bases, with 20 bases between them. CDR3 sequence: CASSLSASRFRLHNEQFF. The CDR3 coding sequence is TGTGCCAGCAGTTTATCTGCTTCCAGGTTTCGGTTACACAATGAGCAGTTCTTC.

This chain joins TRBV27 and TRBJ2-5; 9 nucleotides match TRBD1. Germline CDR1 MNHEY, CDR2 SMNVEV (reference sequence). Trimming removed 4 bases from V and 5 bases from J; junction bases left unmatched: 8. The CDR3 runs to 15 residues. DNA for the CDR3: TGTGCCAGCAGTTCACGGGACAGGGCCCCCGAGACCCAGTACTTC. Protein: CASSSRDRAPETQYF.

The gene calls are TRBV10-2 and TRBJ2-7; 8 nucleotides match TRBD1. This CDR3 comprises 13 residues. The ends lost 6 bases at V and 6 bases at J; junction bases unmatched: 7. Germline loops: CDR1 WSHSY, CDR2 SAAADI. The CDR3 sequence is CASSNRTGIEQYF. In DNA, the CDR3 is TGCGCCAGCAGCAACCGGACAGGGATCGAGCAGTACTTC.

This clone came up a few times. The rearrangement links TRBV3-1 (or the pseudogene TRBV3-2) to TRBJ2-3, with 12 nucleotides matching TRBD1. Germline CDR1 LGHDT, CDR2 YNNKEL (reference sequence). The CDR3 runs 15 residues. V lost 6 bases and J lost 4; bases outside the gene matches: 5. Written as DNA, the CDR3 is TGTGCCAGCAGGGGGACAGGGGGCAGCGCAGATACGCAGTATTTT. Translation gives CASRGTGGSADTQYF.

This chain links TRBV4-1 with TRBJ2-7; 11 bases agree with TRBD1. V shed 6 bases, J shed 3 bases, and the junction held 1 base outside the gene matches. Looked up from germline, CDR1 is MGHRA and CDR2 is YSYEKL. CDR3 length: 13 amino acids. CDR3 protein: CASRGTGGYEQYF. The CDR3 DNA is TGCGCCAGCAGAGGGACAGGGGGCTACGAGCAGTACTTC.

Only a few counts were recorded for this clone. The chain combines TRBV4-3 with TRBJ1-2, with 7 bases aligning to TRBD1. V lost 8 bases and J lost 7; bases outside the gene matches: 13. This CDR3 spans 14 amino acids. Germline CDR1 is LGHNA and CDR2 is YSLEER. The CDR3 reads CASRHRGTARGYTF. CDR3 nucleotides: TGCGCCAGCCGACACAGGGGAACGGCGCGTGGCTACACCTTC.

This rearrangement joins TRBV4-2 to TRBJ1-2; TRBD1 agrees at 9 bases. Germline-derived CDR1 and CDR2 are LGHNA and YNFKEQ. The CDR3 runs to 15 residues. Losses at the gene ends were 5 bases for V and 1 base for J; bases not matched to a gene: 5. As DNA, the CDR3 is TGTGCCAGCAGCACCCGGGACAGGGTTAACTATGGCTACACCTTC. Protein sequence: CASSTRDRVNYGYTF.

The rearrangement links TRBV7-2 to TRBJ2-4; TRBD1 might be the D (5 bases). Per the germline V gene, CDR1 is SGHTA and CDR2 is FQGNSA. The CDR3 totals 16 residues. V lost 4 bases and J 9 bases, leaving 22 bases between the germline ends. The DNA for the CDR3 is TGTGCCAGCAGCTCCCGCCTCGAAGGGGTTTTCTCCATTCAGTACTTC. Translating gives CASSSRLEGVFSIQYF.

The chain combines TRBV4-2 with TRBJ1-4; D is perhaps TRBD1 (5 bases). Per germline, CDR1 LGHNA and CDR2 YNFKEQ. With 4 bases removed from V and 7 bases from J, the gap between germline ends came to 19 bases. This CDR3 region has 16 residues. CDR3 loop: CASSLGLQGSSEKLFF. The DNA for the CDR3 is TGTGCCAGCAGCCTTGGGCTGCAGGGAAGTTCTGAAAAACTGTTTTTT.

The chain joins TRBV7-9 to TRBJ2-3; D gene ambiguous. The CDR3 consists of 15 residues. Trimming removed 6 bases from V and 2 bases from J, with 15 bases in between. Germline CDR1 is SEHNR and CDR2 is FQNEAQ (reference sequence). The CDR3 loop reads CASSKLITATDTQYF. Here the CDR3 DNA reads TGTGCCAGCAGTAAGCTTATTACAGCCACAGATACGCAGTATTTT.

CDR3 DNA: TGTGCCAGCAGCCAGATCGAGATAAGACAGGGGGCGCGGGACCCACTGGGGTACGAGCAGTACTTC. As protein: CASSQIEIRQGARDPLGYEQYF. This chain joins TRBV3-1 (or the pseudogene TRBV3-2) and TRBJ2-7; 10 positions match TRBD1. Trimming cost V 3 bases and J 4 bases; bases outside gene matches: 27. This CDR3 contains 22 residues. Germline CDR1 reads LGHDT; CDR2 reads YNNKEL (reference sequence).

The rearrangement uses TRBV4-1 and TRBJ2-6; no clear D. The CDR3 has 16 residues. The germline CDR1 and CDR2 sequences are MGHRA and YSYEKL. Trimming left V 2 bases short and J 4 bases short, with 12 bases between. The CDR3, as DNA: TGCGCCAGCAGCCAACCGAACGGTCAAGGGGCCAACGTCCTGACTTTC. It translates to CASSQPNGQGANVLTF.

This chain links TRBV7-9 with TRBJ2-7; 8 nucleotides agree with TRBD1. The J segment lost 5 bases and the V segment lost 7 bases, leaving 4 bases of the junction unmatched. The germline gives CDR1 SEHNR, CDR2 FQNEAQ (reference sequence). The CDR3 loop spans 12 amino acids. CDR3 in DNA: TGTGCCAGCACCGGACAGGGCCACGAGCAGTACTTC. This sequence encodes CASTGQGHEQYF.

On this clone itself: The sample carries other DNA sequences with the same CDR3. The chain combines TRBV9 with TRBJ2-7; 9 bases agree with TRBD1. J was trimmed by 1 base and V by 0 bases; bases with no gene match: 2. There are 15 residues in the CDR3. Germline values: CDR1 SGDLS, CDR2 YYNGEE. The chain's CDR3 is CASSVEGTGSYEQYF. The CDR3 bases are TGTGCCAGCAGCGTAGAAGGGACAGGGTCCTACGAGCAGTACTTC. The full variable domain, its missing parts supplied by reference TRBV9 and TRBJ2-7, is DSGVTQTPKHLITATGQRVTLRCSPRSGDLSVYWYQQSLDQGLQFLIQYYNGEERAKGNILERFSAQQFPDLHSELNLSSLELGDSALYFCASSVEGTGSYEQYFGPGTRLTVT.